Below are 14 T cell receptor beta chains sequenced from a single sample in a study of beta chain features in type 1 diabetes. Findings and limits, study-wide: Shortening of TCRB CDR3s, moderate but significant, appeared in all four CD4+ subsets of Type 1 diabetes patients.

cDNA synthesis used the whole RNA isolate, giving expressed TCRB sequences. TCRdb's copy holds only in-frame clones and misses some; the assay was immunoSEQ multiplex PCR. The top ten clones hold about 0.091% of a sample with approximately 170,000 clones, around 63% of them seen once. These receptors' targets are unknown. Sequencing was performed on naive CD4+ T cells from blood. The receptor source for this set is a man under 40 with type 1 diabetes.

About this clone: The same CDR3 also results from other DNA sequences found in this sample. The chain carries TRBV9 and TRBJ1-1; D gene unclear. Trimming stripped 0 bases from V and 1 base from J, with 7 bases between. The germline CDR1 and CDR2 sequences are SGDLS and YYNGEE. This CDR3 is built from 14 residues. The CDR3 spells CASSVATGNTEAFF. CDR3 DNA: TGTGCCAGCAGCGTAGCGACGGGGAACACTGAAGCTTTCTTT.

J is TRBJ2-3 and V is TRBV7-9, with no clear D. This CDR3 spans 17 amino acids. V dropped 4 bases and J dropped 4 bases, with 21 bases sitting between them. Germline values: CDR1 SEHNR, CDR2 FQNEAQ (reference sequence). CDR3 coding DNA: TGTGCCAGCAGCTCTCCCACGGACCGCCCTGGATCAGATACGCAGTATTTT. It is translated as CASSSPTDRPGSDTQYF.

V and J are TRBV9 and TRBJ1-4, with 7 positions matching TRBD1. Per the germline V gene, CDR1 is SGDLS and CDR2 is YYNGEE. The ends lost 6 bases at V and 5 bases at J; junction bases unmatched: 4. The CDR3 is 13 residues long. DNA of the CDR3: TGTGCCAGCATCGGGACAGCAAATGAAAAACTGTTTTTT. This gives the protein CASIGTANEKLFF.

This chain links TRBV7-2 with TRBJ2-1, with D unresolved. V lost 1 base to trimming and J lost 7 bases, with 8 bases between them. The CDR3 is 13 amino acids. Germline V gives CDR1 SGHTA, CDR2 FQGNSA. In DNA, the CDR3 is TGTGCCAGCAGCTTAGAAGGTCTGAATGAGCAGTTCTTC. It yields the protein CASSLEGLNEQFF.

A remark on this clone: This CDR3 is also generated by other DNA sequences in the sample. The chain is built from TRBV7-9 and TRBJ1-1; 7 positions agree with TRBD1. This CDR3 is 14 amino acids long. Losses at the gene ends were 5 bases for V and 1 base for J; bases not matched to a gene: 4. Germline V gene lookup returns CDR1 SEHNR and CDR2 FQNEAQ (reference sequence). CDR3 bases: TGTGCCAGCAGCCCTCGGACAGGGAACACTGAAGCTTTCTTT. It yields the protein CASSPRTGNTEAFF.

V gene TRBV10-3 combines with J gene TRBJ2-3; D gene uncertain. The germline CDR1 and CDR2 sequences are ENHRY and SYGVKD. V lost 0 bases, J lost 7 bases, and 8 bases lay in between. The CDR3 loop spans 13 amino acids. The CDR3 DNA sequence: TGTGCCATCAGTGAGTCACGGAAAAATACGCAGTATTTT. Its translation is CAISESRKNTQYF.

The chain uses TRBV20-1 and TRBJ2-1, with a possible D match to TRBD2 (5 bases). This CDR3 is 10 amino acids long. The germline gives CDR1 DFQATT, CDR2 SNEGSKA (reference sequence). CDR3 sequence (DNA): TGCAGCGCGGGTCACAATGAGCAGTTCTTC. It encodes CSAGHNEQFF.

This rearrangement joins TRBV18 to TRBJ2-3, with D maybe TRBD2 (6 bases). Trimming shortened V by 2 bases and J by 4 bases, and 13 bases separated the two germline ends. Germline CDR1 reads KGHSH; CDR2 reads LQKENI. The CDR3 has 15 residues. CDR3 nucleotide sequence: TGTGCCAGCTCACCAAGGGCGGAGGGAGCAGATACGCAGTATTTT. As protein: CASSPRAEGADTQYF.

J is TRBJ2-7 and V is TRBV2, with 10 nucleotides matching TRBD1. CDR3 size: 14 residues. CDR1 is SNHLY, CDR2 FYNNEI, per germline. Trimming removed 2 bases from V and 4 bases from J; junction bases left unmatched: 2. In nucleotides, the CDR3 is TGTGCCAGCAGTGAAAGGGACAGGGGATACGAGCAGTACTTC. Translation: CASSERDRGYEQYF. Full variable domain (outside the CDR3, taken from reference TRBV2 and TRBJ2-7): EPEVTQTPSHQVTQMGQEVILRCVPISNHLYFYWYRQILGQKVEFLVSFYNNEISEKSEIFDDQFSVERPDGSNFTLKIRSTKLEDSAMYFCASSERDRGYEQYFGPGTRLTVT.

The chain couples TRBV25-1 to TRBJ2-3; the D is unclear. This CDR3 is 14 amino acids long. With 5 bases removed from V and 3 bases from J, the gap between germline ends came to 12 bases. Germline CDR1 MGHDK, CDR2 SYGVNS. The CDR3 protein is CASSKSSDTDTQYF. CDR3 nucleotide sequence: TGTGCCAGCAGTAAATCGTCAGATACAGATACGCAGTATTTT. The full variable domain, rest sourced from reference TRBV25-1 and TRBJ2-3, is EADIYQTPRYLVIGTGKKITLECSQTMGHDKMYWYQQDPGMELHLIHYSYGVNSTEKGDLSSESTVSRIRTEHFPLTLESARPSHTSQYLCASSKSSDTDTQYFGPGTRLTVL.

There are a few counts of this clone. This chain links TRBV30 with TRBJ2-3, with D unclear. Trimming took off 2 bases at V and 1 base at J, with 16 bases between the two ends. The CDR3 length is 16 residues. Looked up from germline, CDR1 is GTSNPN and CDR2 is SVGIG (reference sequence). The CDR3 DNA reads as TGTGCCTGGAGTAAATCGACCCCTTGGGGCACAGATACGCAGTATTTT. Its translation: CAWSKSTPWGTDTQYF.

The chain joins TRBV21-1 to TRBJ2-3; the DNA was not used to check the table's D call, TRBD2. TRBV21-1 is labeled a pseudogene. The CDR3 length is 14 residues. The CDR3 sequence: CASSKAGRTDTQYF. The CDR3 coding sequence is TGTGCCAGCAGCAAGGCGGGGCGCACAGATACGCAGTATTTT.

This chain joins TRBV7-2 and TRBJ2-4; 7 nucleotides line up with TRBD2. Per germline, CDR1 SGHTA and CDR2 FQGNSA. The CDR3 is made up of 16 amino acids. With V trimmed by 4 bases and J by 3 bases, 9 bases remained unmatched. The DNA of the CDR3 is TGTGCCAGCAGCTCTTGGACTAGTTCAATCAAAAACATTCAGTACTTC. This encodes CASSSWTSSIKNIQYF.

The chain links TRBV28 to TRBJ2-3, with 10 bases lining up with TRBD1. CDR1 is MDHEN, CDR2 SYDVKM, per germline. The junction had 5 bases not matched to a gene; V was cut back by 5 bases and J by 6 bases. The CDR3 extends over 14 amino acids. CDR3 loop: CASSDDRGLDTQYF. CDR3 sequence (DNA): TGTGCCAGCAGTGACGACAGGGGGCTCGATACGCAGTATTTT.